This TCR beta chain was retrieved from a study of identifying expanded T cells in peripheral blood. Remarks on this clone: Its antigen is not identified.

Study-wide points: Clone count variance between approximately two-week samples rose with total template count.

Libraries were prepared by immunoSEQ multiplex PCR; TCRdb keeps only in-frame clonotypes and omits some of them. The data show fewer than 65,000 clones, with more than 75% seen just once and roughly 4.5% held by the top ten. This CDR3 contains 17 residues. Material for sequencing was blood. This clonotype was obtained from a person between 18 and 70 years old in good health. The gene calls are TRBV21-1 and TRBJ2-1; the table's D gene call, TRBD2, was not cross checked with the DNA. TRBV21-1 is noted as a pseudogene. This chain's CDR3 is CASSKGGDRTRDNEQFF. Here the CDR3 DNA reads TGTGCCAGCAGCAAAGGGGGGGATCGGACTAGAGACAATGAGCAGTTCTTC.